This TCR beta chain was retrieved from a study of CD8+CD57+ T cells in acquired aplastic anemia. Study details: An average of roughly 3 ug of DNA was obtained from sorted CD4+ and CD8+ cells.

Profiling of TCR beta VDJ combinations and CDR3 sequences used genomic DNA as template. MiXCR, run by TCRdb on the reads, gives a single entry per CDR3 protein. In the table there are roughly 260,000 distinct CDR3 sequences, around 45% of which are singletons. The CDR3 consists of 17 residues. The germline gives CDR1 SEHNR, CDR2 FQNEAQ (reference sequence). Losses at the gene ends were 4 bases for V and 5 bases for J; bases not matched to a gene: 12. Whoever was chosen for sequencing had shown CD8+CD57+ cell expansion by flow cytometry. Severe acquired aplastic anemia was the diagnosis recorded for all patients.

The rearrangement joins TRBV7-9 to TRBJ2-1; 9 nucleotides line up with TRBD2. Material: sorted CD4+, CD8+, or CD8+CD57+ T cells (not recorded which) from PBMCs. The receptor was derived from a human donor with aplastic anemia. CDR3 in amino acids: CASSSARERGADNEQFF. CDR3 DNA: TGTGCCAGCAGCTCGGCGCGGGAGCGGGGGGCCGACAATGAGCAGTTCTTC.